These 11 T cell receptor beta chains came from one sample sequenced in a study of resident and recirculating memory T cells in vitiligo. The protocol was immunoSEQ multiplex PCR, while the TCRdb copy is restricted to in-frame clones and leaves out a portion. The sample gives roughly 76,000 clones, roughly 90% of which show up once; roughly 5% is in the top ten. The sample comprised blood. These receptors all stem from a male donor with vitiligo.

The CDR3 sequence is CASSLTRDETQYF. The DNA of the CDR3 is TGTGCCAGCAGCTTAACGCGGGACGAGACCCAGTACTTC. J is TRBJ2-5 and V is TRBV7-3, with D possibly TRBD2 on 6 matching bases. Germline V lookup: CDR1 SGHTA, CDR2 FQGTGA. Trimming left V 0 bases short and J 5 bases short, with 7 bases between. This CDR3 has 13 amino acids.

The V gene is TRBV9, the J gene TRBJ2-3; weak D call: TRBD2 (7 bases). The V and J ends lost 0 bases and 2 bases respectively, with 10 bases between them. This CDR3 is built from 15 residues. Looked up from germline, CDR1 is SGDLS and CDR2 is YYNGEE. In DNA form, the CDR3 reads TGTGCCAGCAGCGTAGACGGGGGGCCCACAGATACGCAGTATTTT. Its translation is CASSVDGGPTDTQYF.

Regarding this clone: The sample has other DNA sequences that encode this CDR3 too. V and J are TRBV5-1 and TRBJ2-3, with D perhaps TRBD1 (6 bases). V shed 4 bases and J shed 2 bases, with 11 bases lying between them. CDR1 is SGHRS and CDR2 is YFSETQ in the germline V gene. The CDR3 spans 14 residues. CDR3 in amino acids: CASSPGQYTDTQYF. CDR3 DNA: TGCGCCAGCAGCCCCGGACAGTACACAGATACGCAGTATTTT.

This clone was observed a handful of times. This chain connects TRBV7-2 to TRBJ2-2, with D hard to call. With 5 bases removed from V and 1 base from J, the gap between germline ends came to 8 bases. The CDR3 consists of 14 residues. The germline CDR1 and CDR2 sequences are SGHTA and FQGNSA. The CDR3 DNA reads TGTGCCAGCAGCATCAACAGGAACACCGGGGAGCTGTTTTTT. Translated: CASSINRNTGELFF.

The chain has TRBV5-1 and TRBJ2-3; 9 nucleotides agree with TRBD2. Germline V gene data show CDR1 as SGHRS and CDR2 as YFSETQ. The CDR3 is 18 residues long. The J segment lost 4 bases and the V segment lost 4 bases, leaving 16 bases of the junction unmatched. This CDR3 is CASSRTLSGGPTADTQYF. The CDR3 region has the DNA TGCGCCAGCAGCCGCACTCTGAGCGGGGGGCCTACCGCAGATACGCAGTATTTT.

CDR3 loop: CASSPRPPPGGSSPSTDTQYF. For the CDR3, the DNA is TGTGCCAGCAGTCCTCGACCCCCGCCTGGGGGGTCAAGTCCTAGCACAGATACGCAGTATTTT. The chain uses TRBV27 and TRBJ2-3, with D tentatively TRBD2 (6 bases). The V end lost 5 bases, the J end lost 0 bases, and 30 bases lay between the germline ends. This CDR3 comprises 21 residues. Germline-derived CDR1 and CDR2 are MNHEY and SMNVEV (reference sequence).

This rearrangement joins TRBV2 to TRBJ2-3; D uncertain. The CDR3 runs to 14 residues. V was pared by 5 bases and J by 0 bases, with 9 bases between. Germline V lookup: CDR1 SNHLY, CDR2 FYNNEI. The CDR3 is CASSPLASTDTQYF. CDR3 nucleotide sequence: TGTGCCAGCAGTCCATTGGCTAGCACAGATACGCAGTATTTT.

V and J are TRBV5-6 and TRBJ1-1, with 7 bases that match TRBD1. This CDR3 is built from 13 residues. Trimming at V came to 2 bases and at J to 11 bases, leaving 9 bases not matched to a gene. Germline assignment: CDR1 SGHDT and CDR2 YYEEEE. The chain's CDR3 is CASSLRNDRAAFF. Here the CDR3 DNA reads TGTGCCAGCAGCTTAAGGAATGACAGGGCGGCTTTCTTT.

V gene TRBV19 combines with J gene TRBJ2-3; possibly TRBD2 for D (6 bases). This CDR3 spans 13 amino acids. Per germline, CDR1 LNHDA and CDR2 SQIVND (reference sequence). Trimming pared 5 bases from V and 2 bases from J, leaving 8 bases between. CDR3 in DNA: TGTGCCAGTAGTCGGGGACTCACAGATACGCAGTATTTT. Translated, it gives CASSRGLTDTQYF.

V usage is TRBV6-5 and J usage is TRBJ1-1; weak D call: TRBD1 (5 bases). CDR1 and CDR2 from the germline V gene are MNHEY and SVGAGI. Trimming took 0 bases from V and 0 from J, leaving 8 bases between them. The CDR3 is made up of 15 amino acids. CDR3 sequence reads: CASSYSGGLNTEAFF. The CDR3 coding sequence is TGTGCCAGCAGTTACTCGGGGGGATTGAACACTGAAGCTTTCTTT.

The gene calls are TRBV9 and TRBJ1-1, with D maybe TRBD1 (6 bases). The CDR3 totals 18 residues. Per germline, CDR1 SGDLS and CDR2 YYNGEE. V lost 0 bases, J lost 4 bases, and 22 bases lay in between. The CDR3 DNA follows: TGTGCCAGCAGCGTAGGGGGGGGCCTATCCGGGAAGGGCACTGAAGCTTTCTTT. This encodes CASSVGGGLSGKGTEAFF.